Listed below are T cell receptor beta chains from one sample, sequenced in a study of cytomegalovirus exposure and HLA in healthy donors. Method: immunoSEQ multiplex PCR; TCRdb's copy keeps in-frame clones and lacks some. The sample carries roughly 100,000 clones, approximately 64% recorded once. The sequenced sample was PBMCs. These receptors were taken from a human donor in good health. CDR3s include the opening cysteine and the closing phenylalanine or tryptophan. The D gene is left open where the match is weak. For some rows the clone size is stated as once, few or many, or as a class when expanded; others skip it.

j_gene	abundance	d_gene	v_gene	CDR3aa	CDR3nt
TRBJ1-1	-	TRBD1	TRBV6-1	CASSDRRQGGISAFF	TGTGCCAGCAGCGACCGCCGACAGGGGGGTATTTCAGCTTTCTTT
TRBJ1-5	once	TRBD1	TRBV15	CATSRDPPGQGDQPQHF	TGTGCCACCAGCAGAGATCCCCCCGGACAGGGAGATCAGCCCCAGCATTTT
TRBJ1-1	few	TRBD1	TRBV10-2	CASSARQGLAEAFF	TGCGCCAGCAGTGCCCGACAGGGGCTGGCTGAAGCTTTCTTT
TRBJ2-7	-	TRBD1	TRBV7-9	CASSSRQGAREQYF	TGTGCCAGCAGCTCCCGACAGGGGGCTCGCGAGCAGTACTTC
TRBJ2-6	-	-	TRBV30	CAWQGSGANVLTF	TGTGCCTGGCAGGGATCTGGGGCCAACGTCCTGACTTTC
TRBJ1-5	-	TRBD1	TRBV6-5	CASSSSGGNNQPQHF	TGTGCCAGCAGTTCCTCAGGGGGAAACAATCAGCCCCAGCATTTT
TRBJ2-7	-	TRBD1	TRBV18	CASSRQDRSYEQYF	TGTGCCAGCTCACGGCAGGACAGGTCCTACGAGCAGTACTTC
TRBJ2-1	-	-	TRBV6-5	CASSPSGASYNEQFF	TGTGCCAGCAGTCCCTCGGGAGCCTCATACAATGAGCAGTTCTTC
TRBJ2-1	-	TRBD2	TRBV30	CAWSRGRANPYNEQFF	TGTGCCTGGAGTCGCGGGAGGGCCAACCCCTACAATGAGCAGTTCTTC
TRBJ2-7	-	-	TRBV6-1	CASIVGGSYEQYF	TGTGCCAGCATTGTCGGGGGTTCGTACGAGCAGTACTTC
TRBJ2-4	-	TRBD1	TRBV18	CASSRRRDSKNIQYF	TGTGCCAGCTCACGGAGACGGGACAGCAAAAACATTCAGTACTTC
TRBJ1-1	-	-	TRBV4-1	CASSQGGGQNTEAFF	TGCGCCAGCAGCCAGGGTGGCGGGCAGAACACTGAAGCTTTCTTT
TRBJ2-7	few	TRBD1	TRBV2	CASKGTGRYEQYF	TGTGCCAGCAAAGGGACAGGGCGGTACGAGCAGTACTTC
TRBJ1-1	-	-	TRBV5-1	CASSPTRTVGQGAEAFF	TGCGCCAGCAGTCCGACCCGGACAGTGGGGCAAGGGGCTGAAGCTTTCTTT
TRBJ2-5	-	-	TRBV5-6	CASSQGHVQETQYF	TGTGCCAGCAGCCAAGGACACGTCCAAGAGACCCAGTACTTC
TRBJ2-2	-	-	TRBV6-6	CASSYSRGGELFF	TGTGCCAGCAGTTACTCGAGAGGCGGGGAGCTGTTTTTT
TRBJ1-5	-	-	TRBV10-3	CAIRTDGEDQPQHF	TGTGCCATCAGGACCGACGGGGAGGATCAGCCCCAGCATTTT
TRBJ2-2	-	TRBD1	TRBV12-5	CASGPGQGAFNTGELFF	TGTGCTAGTGGTCCGGGACAGGGGGCCTTTAACACCGGGGAGCTGTTTTTT
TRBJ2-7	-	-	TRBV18	CASSPALASEQYF	TGTGCCAGCTCACCGGCACTAGCTAGCGAGCAGTACTTC
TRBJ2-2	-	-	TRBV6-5	CASRGVGEVGELFF	TGTGCCAGCCGTGGGGTCGGGGAGGTCGGGGAGCTGTTTTTT
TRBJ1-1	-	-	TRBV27	CASSPPQGSAFF	TGTGCCAGCAGTCCTCCCCAGGGGTCCGCTTTCTTT
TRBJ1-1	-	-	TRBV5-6	CASSLRGTTEAFF	TGTGCCAGCAGCTTGAGGGGGACCACTGAAGCTTTCTTT
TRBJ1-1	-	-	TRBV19	CASSTGGGTEAFF	TGTGCCAGTAGTACGGGAGGAGGCACTGAAGCTTTCTTT
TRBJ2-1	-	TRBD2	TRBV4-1	CASSQEAGTTYNEQFF	TGCGCCAGCAGCCAAGAAGCCGGGACTACTTACAATGAGCAGTTCTTC
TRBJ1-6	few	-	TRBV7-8	CASSLVGTLNSPLHF	TGTGCCAGCAGCTTAGTCGGGACACTAAATTCACCCCTCCACTTT
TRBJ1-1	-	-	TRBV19	CATEGTGWTEAFF	TGTGCCACCGAAGGCACAGGGTGGACTGAAGCTTTCTTT
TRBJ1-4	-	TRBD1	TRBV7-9	CASSSLSTGDNEKLFF	TGTGCCAGCAGCTCTCTCTCGACAGGGGACAATGAAAAACTGTTTTTT
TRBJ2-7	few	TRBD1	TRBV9	CASSVGGTGYEQYF	TGTGCCAGCAGCGTAGGAGGGACAGGCTACGAGCAGTACTTC
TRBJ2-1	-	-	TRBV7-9	CAIESGISYNEQFF	TGTGCCATAGAATCCGGGATCTCCTACAATGAGCAGTTCTTC
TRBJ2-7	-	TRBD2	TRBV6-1	CASSVARLALDEQYF	TGTGCCAGCAGTGTCGCCCGACTAGCGCTGGACGAGCAGTACTTC
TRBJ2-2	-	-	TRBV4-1	CASSQGSVGELFF	TGCGCCAGCAGCCAAGGGAGCGTCGGGGAGCTGTTTTTT
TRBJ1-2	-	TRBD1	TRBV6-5	CASRGQGVHGYTF	TGTGCCAGCAGAGGACAGGGGGTACATGGCTACACCTTC
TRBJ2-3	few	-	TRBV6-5	CATLDYTDTQYF	TGTGCCACCTTGGACTACACAGATACGCAGTATTTT
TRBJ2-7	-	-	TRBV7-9	CASSKYYEQYF	TGTGCCAGCAGCAAATACTACGAGCAGTACTTC
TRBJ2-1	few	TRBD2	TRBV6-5	CASSSPGTSRYEQFF	TGTGCCAGCAGCTCCCCCGGGACTAGCCGGTATGAGCAGTTCTTC
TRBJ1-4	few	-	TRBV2	CASSVDRATNEKLFF	TGTGCCAGCAGTGTGGACAGAGCAACTAATGAAAAACTGTTTTTT
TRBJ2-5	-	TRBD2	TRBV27	CASSLGLAGVGETQYF	TGTGCCAGCAGTTTGGGACTAGCGGGAGTGGGGGAGACCCAGTACTTC
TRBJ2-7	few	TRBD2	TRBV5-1	CASSLEAGRSYEQYF	TGCGCCAGCAGCTTGGAAGCGGGACGGTCCTACGAGCAGTACTTC
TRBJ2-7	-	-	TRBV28	CASSLSLPPYEQYF	TGTGCCAGCAGTTTATCACTACCTCCCTACGAGCAGTACTTC
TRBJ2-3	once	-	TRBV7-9	CASSSSPGTSLNTDTQYF	TGTGCCAGCAGCTCCTCTCCCGGGACATCCCTAAACACAGATACGCAGTATTTT
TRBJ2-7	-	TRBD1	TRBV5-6	CASSWGTGPAEQYF	TGTGCCAGCAGCTGGGGGACAGGGCCCGCCGAGCAGTACTTC
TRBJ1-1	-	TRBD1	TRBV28	CASSLTGGETEAFF	TGTGCCAGCAGTTTGACAGGGGGGGAAACTGAAGCTTTCTTT
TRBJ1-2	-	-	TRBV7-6	CASSLGGRGYGYTF	TGTGCCAGCAGCTTAGGGGGTCGGGGTTATGGCTACACCTTC
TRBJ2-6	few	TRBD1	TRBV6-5	CASSRQGTGANVLTF	TGTGCCAGCAGCCGACAGGGAACCGGGGCCAACGTCCTGACTTTC
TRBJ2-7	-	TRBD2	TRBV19	CASSGAGGSYEQYF	TGTGCCAGTAGTGGGGCGGGAGGCTCCTACGAGCAGTACTTC
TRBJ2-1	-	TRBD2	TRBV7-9	CASSLVRPGLAGYNEQFF	TGTGCCAGCAGCTTAGTACGGCCGGGACTAGCGGGCTACAATGAGCAGTTCTTC
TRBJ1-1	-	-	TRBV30	CAWRYGMNTEAFF	TGTGCCTGGAGGTATGGCATGAACACTGAAGCTTTCTTT
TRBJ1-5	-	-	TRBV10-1	CASSGGSSNQPQHF	TGCGCCAGCAGTGGAGGGTCCAGCAATCAGCCCCAGCATTTT
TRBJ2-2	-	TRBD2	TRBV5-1	CASSGAGTGISGRPISGELFF	TGCGCCAGCAGCGGCGCCGGGACAGGTATTAGCGGGAGGCCCATCTCCGGGGAGCTGTTTTTT
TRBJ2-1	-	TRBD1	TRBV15	CATSRDPPGQVGNEQFF	TGTGCCACCAGCAGAGATCCCCCGGGACAGGTTGGTAATGAGCAGTTCTTC
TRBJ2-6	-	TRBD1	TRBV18	CASSPGQGSGANVLTF	TGTGCCAGCTCACCGGGACAGGGTAGTGGGGCCAACGTCCTGACTTTC
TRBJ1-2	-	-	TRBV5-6	CASSSSGAGISYTF	TGTGCCAGCAGCTCCTCAGGGGCCGGTATTAGCTACACCTTC